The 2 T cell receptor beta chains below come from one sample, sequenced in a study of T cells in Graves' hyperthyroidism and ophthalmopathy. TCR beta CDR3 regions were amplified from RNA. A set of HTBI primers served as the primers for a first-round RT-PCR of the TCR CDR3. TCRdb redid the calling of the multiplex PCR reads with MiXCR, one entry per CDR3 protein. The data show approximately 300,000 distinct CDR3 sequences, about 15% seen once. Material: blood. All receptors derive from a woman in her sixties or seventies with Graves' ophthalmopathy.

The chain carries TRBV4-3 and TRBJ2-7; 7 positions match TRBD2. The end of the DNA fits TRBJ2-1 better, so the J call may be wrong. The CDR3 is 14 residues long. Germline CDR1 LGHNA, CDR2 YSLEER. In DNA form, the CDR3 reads TGCGCCAGCAGCCAAGATCCCCGGGACTACGAGCAGTTCTTC. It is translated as CASSQDPRDYEQFF.

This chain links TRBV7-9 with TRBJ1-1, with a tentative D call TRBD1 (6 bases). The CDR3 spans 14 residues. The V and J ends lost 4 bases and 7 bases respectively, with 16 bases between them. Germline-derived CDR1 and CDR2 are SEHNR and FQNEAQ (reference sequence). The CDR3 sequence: CASSSPQGLFEAFF. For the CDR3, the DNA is TGTGCCAGCAGCTCGCCACAGGGCCTCTTTGAAGCTTTCTTT.